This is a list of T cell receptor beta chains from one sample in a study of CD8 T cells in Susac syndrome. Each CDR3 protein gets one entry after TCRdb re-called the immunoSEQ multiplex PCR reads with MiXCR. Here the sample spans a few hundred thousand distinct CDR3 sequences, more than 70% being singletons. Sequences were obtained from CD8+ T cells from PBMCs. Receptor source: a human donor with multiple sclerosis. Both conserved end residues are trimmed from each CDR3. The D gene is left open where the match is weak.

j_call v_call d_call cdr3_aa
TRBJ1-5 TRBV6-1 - ASSGVGGNTHQPQH
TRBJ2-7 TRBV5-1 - ASSPGWGYDEQY
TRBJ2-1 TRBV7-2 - ASSTDTSSYNEQF
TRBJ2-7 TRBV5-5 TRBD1 ASRYRGVYYEQY
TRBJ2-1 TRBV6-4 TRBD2 ASSVKRESYNEQF
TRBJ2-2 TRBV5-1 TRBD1 ASSLGDLTGVNTGELF
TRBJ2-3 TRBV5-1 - ACFRETGTDTQY
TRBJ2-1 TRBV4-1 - ASSQTGFYNEQF
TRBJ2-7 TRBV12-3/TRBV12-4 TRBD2 ASSDRPGKLAEYEQY
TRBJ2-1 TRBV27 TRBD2 ASTLSGGIRHEQF
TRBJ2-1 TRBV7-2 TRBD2 ASSVDRREGRNEQF
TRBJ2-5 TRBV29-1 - SEMGQNQETQY
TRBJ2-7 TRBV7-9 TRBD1 ASSSPGGLYEQY
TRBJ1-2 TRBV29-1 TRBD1 SVTGDGGYT
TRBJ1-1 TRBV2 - ASSDQGYMNTEAF
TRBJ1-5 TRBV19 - ASSMGQVNQPQH
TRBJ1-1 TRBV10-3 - AIRITEAF